Listed below are T cell receptor beta chains from one sample, sequenced in a study of CD8+ T cells in alopecia areata. Measured with immunoSEQ multiplex PCR; TCRdb has only the in-frame clones, and not every one. This table has 150,000 to 250,000 clones, 58% appearing once. The sample in question was CD4+ T cells sorted from blood, obtained at week 24, from a patient treated with tofacitinib. These receptors originate from a human donor with alopecia areata. Both conserved end residues are part of each CDR3. Fields, in order: V gene, CDR3 length, D gene, clone size, J gene, CDR3 DNA, CDR3 protein. D genes are given only for firm matches. Size tells how often a clone was seen (once, few, many) or the class of an expanded clone, and some rows leave it out.

>TRBV5-6|12|.|once|TRBJ1-1
TGTGCCAGCAGCTTGACAGGGTCTAAAGCTTTCTTT
CASSLTGSKAFF
>TRBV7-2|14|TRBD2|.|TRBJ2-5
TGTGCCAGCAGCTTAGCGACTAGCCGAGAGACCCAGTACTTC
CASSLATSRETQYF
>TRBV2|13|.|.|TRBJ2-3
TGTGCCAGCAGCCGGGGGCCCACAGATACGCAGTATTTT
CASSRGPTDTQYF
>TRBV30|13|TRBD2|.|TRBJ2-5
TGTGCCTGGGCTCGCGGGACTACAGAGACCCAGTACTTC
CAWARGTTETQYF
>TRBV7-9|14|TRBD1|few|TRBJ1-2
TGTGCCAGCAGCCCAGGGACAGGGGCCTATGGCTACACCTTC
CASSPGTGAYGYTF
>TRBV27|16|TRBD2|many|TRBJ2-3
TGTGCCAGCAGTTTATCGATCGGGAGGGCCACAGATACGCAGTATTTT
CASSLSIGRATDTQYF
>TRBV30|12|.|few|TRBJ2-1
TGTGCCTGGAGTGGGGTCTACAATGAGCAGTTCTTC
CAWSGVYNEQFF
>TRBV7-9|13|.|.|TRBJ1-2
TGTGCCAGCAGCTTAGCGCGGGTGATGGGCTACACCTTC
CASSLARVMGYTF
>TRBV20-1|10|.|.|TRBJ2-7
TGCAGTGTCGGGCCCTACGAGCAGTACTTC
CSVGPYEQYF
>TRBV29-1|13|.|few|TRBJ2-5
TGCAGCCTCCGGGACTCCCCTCAGGAGACCCAGTACTTC
CSLRDSPQETQYF
>TRBV10-3|13|TRBD1|.|TRBJ1-2
TGTGCCATCAGTGATGACAGGGGCAATGCCTACACCTTC
CAISDDRGNAYTF
>TRBV6-6|12|.|once|TRBJ2-1
TGTGCCAGCAAGAGCTCCTACAATGAGCAGTTCTTC
CASKSSYNEQFF
>TRBV5-4|15|TRBD1|.|TRBJ2-5
TGTGCCACCACGGGGGTCAGGGGGCCAGAGGAGACCCAGTACTTC
CATTGVRGPEETQYF
>TRBV29-1|13|TRBD1|.|TRBJ1-5
TGCAGCGTTAGTCAGGGGGTGGGGCAGCCCCAGCATTTT
CSVSQGVGQPQHF
>TRBV25-1|12|.|.|TRBJ2-1
TGTGCCAGCAGTCCGACTAGCAATGAGCAGTTCTTC
CASSPTSNEQFF
>TRBV4-1|15|.|.|TRBJ2-1
TGCGCCAGCAGCCAAGGACAGTTGGGTTACAATGAGCAGTTCTTC
CASSQGQLGYNEQFF
>TRBV11-2|15|TRBD2|few|TRBJ2-3
TGTGCCAGCAGTTCTCCGGGACTAGTCCCTCATACGCAGTATTTT
CASSSPGLVPHTQYF
>TRBV9|15|TRBD1|few|TRBJ2-5
TGTGCCAGCAGCGGAGCGGGACAGGGAAAAGAGACCCAGTACTTC
CASSGAGQGKETQYF
>TRBV30|14|.|.|TRBJ1-2
TGTGCCTGGGCCCAGTTCAGGGATAACTATGGCTACACCTTC
CAWAQFRDNYGYTF
>TRBV11-1|14|.|.|TRBJ1-2
TGTGCCAGCAGCAACCAAGGGACCACGGGCGGCTACACCTTC
CASSNQGTTGGYTF
>TRBV6-5|13|.|.|TRBJ1-1
TGTGCCAGCAATGAGGGACCGAACACTGAAGCTTTCTTT
CASNEGPNTEAFF
>TRBV29-1|13|.|.|TRBJ1-5
TGCAGCGTTGTCGCGGGGGACCAATCACCCCAGCATTTT
CSVVAGDQSPQHF
>TRBV4-3|14|.|.|TRBJ2-3
TGCGCCAGCAGCCTAAGGATAGATTCAGATACGCAGTATTTT
CASSLRIDSDTQYF
>TRBV6-5|13|.|few|TRBJ2-7
TGTGCCAGCAGTTCCCCCGGGGCCTACGAGCAGTACTTC
CASSSPGAYEQYF
>TRBV27|15|TRBD2|.|TRBJ2-1
TGTGCCAGCAGTTCTAGTGGGAGGGCCGGGAGAGAGCAGTTCTTC
CASSSSGRAGREQFF
>TRBV29-1|13|TRBD1|few|TRBJ2-5
TGCAGCGTTGATGACAGGGTCGGAGAGACCCAGTACTTC
CSVDDRVGETQYF
>TRBV19|14|TRBD2|.|TRBJ2-5
TGTGCCAGTAGGGCAGCGGGGTACCAAGAGACCCAGTACTTC
CASRAAGYQETQYF
>TRBV4-2|14|.|.|TRBJ1-6
TGTGCCAGCAGCCGAGGTCAGCTTAATTCACCCCTCCACTTT
CASSRGQLNSPLHF
>TRBV6-5|14|TRBD2|.|TRBJ2-1
TGTGCCAGCCTAGGAATAGCGGGGAACAATGAGCAGTTCTTC
CASLGIAGNNEQFF